This TCR beta chain was identified during a study of T cells in Graves' hyperthyroidism and ophthalmopathy. Findings of the study overall: Most clonotypes expanded in the thyroid (above 0.001) were also present in blood.

Amplified regions were TCR beta CDR3 sequences from RNA transcripts. With the HTBI primer set, the TCR CDR3 went through a first round of RT-PCR. TCRdb fed the multiplex PCR reads into MiXCR, producing one record per CDR3 protein. Of 640,000 or so distinct CDR3 sequences in the sample, roughly 15% were seen once. Any patient presenting with uncontrolled infection, other autoimmune disease, pregnancy or lactation was left out. Source material for PBMCs was 10 ml fresh peripheral blood. This clonotype was observed many times. Its target is unknown. Sequenced: blood. The origin of this receptor is a woman aged 40 to 49 with Graves' ophthalmopathy.

The CDR3 spells CASSLPPGQGGFYEQYF. CDR3 coding DNA: TGCGCCAGCAGCTTGCCGCCTGGACAGGGGGGGTTCTACGAGCAGTACTTC. The chain has TRBV5-1 and TRBJ2-7; 10 nucleotides line up with TRBD1. Trimming cost V 1 base and J 3 bases; bases outside gene matches: 10. CDR1 and CDR2 (germline): SGHRS, YFSETQ. The CDR3 has 17 amino acids.